The 24 T cell receptor beta chains below were found in one sample sequenced in a study of cytomegalovirus exposure and HLA in healthy donors. PCR primers comprised 60 Vbeta and 13 Jbeta primers. Sequencing used immunoSEQ multiplex PCR; TCRdb keeps in-frame clones, though not all of them. Of over 150,000 clones listed, approximately 84% were seen once; the top ten hold 4.8%. Material for sequencing was PBMCs. The receptors were gathered from a girl aged 10 to 17 in good health and CMV-seropositive.

V and J are TRBV19 and TRBJ2-7, with 8 bases aligning to TRBD2. The germline gives CDR1 LNHDA, CDR2 SQIVND (reference sequence). The CDR3 extends over 14 amino acids. Trimming removed 6 bases from V and 6 bases from J; junction bases left unmatched: 10. CDR3 sequence (DNA): TGTGCCAGTAGCTCACCGGGAGGGTCGGGCGAGCAGTACTTC. Protein product: CASSSPGGSGEQYF.

The chain recombines TRBV6-1 with TRBJ1-2, with a tentative D call TRBD1 (5 bases). The V end was cut by 3 bases, the J end by 4 bases, with 18 bases between. The V gene's germline CDR1 is MNHNS and CDR2 SASEGT. The CDR3 has 16 amino acids. This CDR3 is CASSEDWGPQSYGYTF. Written as DNA, the CDR3 is TGTGCCAGCAGTGAGGATTGGGGCCCCCAGAGCTATGGCTACACCTTC.

The gene calls are TRBV5-1 and TRBJ2-5; D is perhaps TRBD1 (6 bases). The better agreement between TRBJ2-7 and the DNA end casts doubt on the J call. The V gene's germline CDR1 is SGHRS and CDR2 YFSETQ. The CDR3 loop spans 14 amino acids. CDR3 loop: CASSPGAGAYEQYF. In nucleotides, the CDR3 is TGCGCCAGCAGCCCTGGAGCAGGGGCCTACGAGCAGTACTTC.

This clone occurred a few times. The chain is built from TRBV6-1 and TRBJ2-3, with unresolved D. This CDR3 contains 14 residues. Germline-derived CDR1 and CDR2 are MNHNS and SASEGT. With 1 base removed from V and 2 bases from J, the gap between germline ends came to 7 bases. As DNA, the CDR3 is TGTGCCAGCAGTGAAGTCCCAGACACAGATACGCAGTATTTT. Translation: CASSEVPDTDTQYF.

J is TRBJ1-2 and V is TRBV6-5, with D hard to call. The germline V gene encodes CDR1 MNHEY and CDR2 SVGAGI. There are 14 residues in the CDR3. Deletions cut 0 bases from V and 2 bases from J, with 7 bases between. CDR3 DNA sequence: TGTGCCAGCAGTTACTCTTCCGAGAACTATGGCTACACCTTC. Translation: CASSYSSENYGYTF.

The gene calls are TRBV2 and TRBJ2-6, with D tentatively TRBD1 (5 bases). Germline V lookup: CDR1 SNHLY, CDR2 FYNNEI. This CDR3 region has 14 residues. The V gene lost 6 bases and the J gene lost 0 bases, with 6 bases spanning the gap. CDR3 DNA sequence: TGTGCCAGCAGAAGGGGCTCTGGGGCCAACGTCCTGACTTTC. Its protein product is CASRRGSGANVLTF.

In its sample, this clone was seen once. The chain combines TRBV5-6 with TRBJ1-1; no firm D call. Looked up from germline, CDR1 is SGHDT and CDR2 is YYEEEE. V was pared by 4 bases and J by 1 base, with 8 bases between. The CDR3 runs to 13 residues. In DNA form, the CDR3 reads TGTGCCAGCAGCATCAGGAAGAACACTGAAGCTTTCTTT. Translating it yields CASSIRKNTEAFF.

This clone was detected only a few times. This chain joins TRBV29-1 and TRBJ1-1, with TRBD1 as a possible D gene (6 bases). V lost 7 bases and J 1 base, leaving 19 bases between the germline ends. This CDR3 contains 15 residues. CDR1 is SQVTM, CDR2 ANQGSEA, per germline. The CDR3 here is CSAQMPTGTNTEAFF. The CDR3, as DNA: TGCAGCGCCCAGATGCCGACAGGTACGAACACTGAAGCTTTCTTT.

The rearrangement links TRBV9 to TRBJ2-4, with D perhaps matching TRBD1 (7 bases). The V gene's germline CDR1 is SGDLS and CDR2 YYNGEE. V shed 3 bases and J shed 5 bases, with 18 bases lying between them. This CDR3 has 16 amino acids. Here the CDR3 reads CASSAGTAEGENIQYF. CDR3 coding DNA: TGTGCCAGCAGCGCAGGGACAGCGGAGGGTGAAAACATTCAGTACTTC.

The genes are TRBV18 and TRBJ1-2; D might be TRBD1 (6 bases). Germline-derived CDR1 and CDR2 are KGHSH and LQKENI. This CDR3 spans 12 amino acids. The ends were cut back, 5 bases at V and 6 bases at J, with 10 bases in the middle. The CDR3 region has the DNA TGTGCCAGCTCAGAGGACAGAGATGGCTACACCTTC. This translates into CASSEDRDGYTF.

Note on this clone: Germline and junction disagree at one end, which may indicate a read error. The V gene is TRBV19, the J gene TRBJ1-3, with 8 bases aligning to TRBD1. CDR3 length: 15 residues. In germline, CDR1 is LNHDA, CDR2 SQIVND (reference sequence). DNA of the CDR3: TGTGCCAGTAGTATAGCGTGCTTTTTAGTGACAGGGGCGGGTTTT. Translation gives CASSIACFLVTGAGF.

This chain connects TRBV7-9 to TRBJ1-2; a possible D gene is TRBD1 (6 bases). With 5 bases removed from V and 0 bases from J, the gap between germline ends came to 16 bases. The CDR3 is 16 amino acids. CDR1 is SEHNR, CDR2 FQNEAQ, per germline (reference sequence). The CDR3 DNA reads TGTGCCAGCAGCGGCCCGGGACAAAAAACTAACTATGGCTACACCTTC. Protein: CASSGPGQKTNYGYTF.

The J gene is TRBJ1-2, the V gene TRBV9, with D maybe TRBD1 (5 bases). The CDR3 sequence is 16 residues long. With 4 bases removed from V and 4 bases from J, the gap between germline ends came to 20 bases. Per germline, CDR1 SGDLS and CDR2 YYNGEE. CDR3 DNA sequence: TGTGCCAGCAGCTCAGCCGGGACTACCCCTCTCTATGGCTACACCTTC. Protein sequence: CASSSAGTTPLYGYTF.

V is TRBV27 and J is TRBJ1-1; TRBD1 matches at 8 bases. CDR3 length: 14 amino acids. The germline V gene has CDR1 MNHEY and CDR2 SMNVEV (reference sequence). Trimming cost V 2 bases and J 4 bases; bases outside gene matches: 3. The CDR3 coding sequence is TGTGCCAGCAGTTTACAGGGGGCCGGCACTGAAGCTTTCTTT. Translation: CASSLQGAGTEAFF.

This chain uses TRBV10-3 with TRBJ1-1; D might be TRBD1 (6 bases). This CDR3 contains 14 residues. V lost 4 bases and J 2 bases, leaving 11 bases between the germline ends. In germline, CDR1 is ENHRY, CDR2 SYGVKD. The CDR3 spells CAISGGGGNTEAFF. For the CDR3, the DNA is TGTGCCATCAGTGGGGGGGGCGGTAACACTGAAGCTTTCTTT.

The chain carries TRBV5-6 and TRBJ2-2; D perhaps matches TRBD1 (6 bases). CDR1 and CDR2 from the germline V gene are SGHDT and YYEEEE. V was pared by 5 bases and J by 6 bases, with 17 bases between. This CDR3 region has 15 residues. The DNA for the CDR3 is TGTGCCAGCAGGGCGTCGGCAGGGGATCCCGGGGAGCTGTTTTTT. Translating gives CASRASAGDPGELFF. Full variable domain (rest looked up from reference TRBV5-6 and TRBJ2-2): DAGVTQSPTHLIKTRGQQVTLRCSPKSGHDTVSWYQQALGQGPQFIFQYYEEEERQRGNFPDRFSGHQFPNYSSELNVNALLLGDSALYLCASRASAGDPGELFFGEGSRLTVL.

The rearrangement joins TRBV6-5 to TRBJ2-7; 8 positions agree with TRBD2. The CDR3 is 14 amino acids. The V gene end was trimmed by 1 base and the J gene end by 2 bases; junction bases not matched to a gene: 1. Germline V gene sequence: CDR1 MNHEY, CDR2 SVGAGI. The CDR3 DNA reads as TGTGCCAGCAGTTACTTGCGGGGGGCCTACGAGCAGTACTTC. It translates to CASSYLRGAYEQYF.

The gene calls are TRBV19 and TRBJ1-2, with 10 bases lining up with TRBD1. The V and J ends lost 5 bases and 6 bases, in that order; junction bases with no gene match: 18. Germline loops: CDR1 LNHDA, CDR2 SQIVND (reference sequence). The CDR3 is 18 residues long. In DNA, the CDR3 is TGTGCCAGTAGTCCCCTTCCGGGACAGGGGCCCGAATCCCATGGCTACACCTTC. This encodes CASSPLPGQGPESHGYTF.

V usage is TRBV4-2 and J usage is TRBJ2-5; TRBD1 matches at 8 bases. The length of the CDR3 is 19 residues. V shed 7 bases, J shed 5 bases, and the junction held 24 bases outside the gene matches. Per germline, CDR1 LGHNA and CDR2 YNFKEQ. For the CDR3, the DNA is TGTGCCAGCATCAATCTGAAGAGCTTCGGCAGGGGGCGGATCGAGACCCAGTACTTC. This sequence encodes CASINLKSFGRGRIETQYF.

The chain couples TRBV5-1 to TRBJ1-1; TRBD1 is a possible D gene (6 bases). The germline CDR1 and CDR2 sequences are SGHRS and YFSETQ. V was cut by 0 bases and J by 10 bases, with 16 bases left in between. This CDR3 has 14 amino acids. The CDR3 DNA sequence: TGCGCCAGCAGCTTGGGGACAGAGGCGCTGGGAGCTTTCTTT. Translating it yields CASSLGTEALGAFF.

The rearrangement uses TRBV15 and TRBJ1-2, with a possible D match to TRBD1 (6 bases). Trimming stripped 2 bases from V and 7 bases from J, with 17 bases between. CDR3 size: 15 residues. CDR1 LNHNV and CDR2 YYDKDF come from the germline V gene (reference sequence). For the CDR3, the DNA is TGTGCCACCAGCAGATCGGATCAGGGGCGGAGTGGCTACACCTTC. Amino acids: CATSRSDQGRSGYTF.

The chain uses TRBV2 and TRBJ1-1, with D unresolved. The CDR3 totals 13 residues. Trimming took off 3 bases at V and 1 base at J, with 6 bases between the two ends. Per germline, CDR1 SNHLY and CDR2 FYNNEI. In nucleotides, the CDR3 is TGTGCCAGCAGTGAGGGGAGGAACACTGAAGCTTTCTTT. It encodes CASSEGRNTEAFF. Drawing the rest from reference TRBV2 and TRBJ1-1, the complete variable domain is EPEVTQTPSHQVTQMGQEVILRCVPISNHLYFYWYRQILGQKVEFLVSFYNNEISEKSEIFDDQFSVERPDGSNFTLKIRSTKLEDSAMYFCASSEGRNTEAFFGQGTRLTVV.

The chain joins TRBV5-1 to TRBJ2-1; TRBD2 might be the D (5 bases). The CDR3 runs 13 residues. V lost 4 bases and J 5 bases, leaving 10 bases between the germline ends. Germline CDR1 SGHRS, CDR2 YFSETQ. Here the CDR3 reads CASSLGSDNEQFF. For the CDR3, the DNA is TGCGCCAGCAGCCTTGGGAGTGACAATGAGCAGTTCTTC.

The J gene is TRBJ2-5, the V gene TRBV5-6; 7 nucleotides agree with TRBD2. The V and J ends lost 2 bases and 9 bases, in that order; junction bases with no gene match: 10. Germline-derived CDR1 and CDR2 are SGHDT and YYEEEE. CDR3 size: 14 residues. The CDR3 DNA follows: TGTGCCAGCAGCTTACGGGGAGGGGCGAGGGCCCAGTACTTC. Translated, it gives CASSLRGGARAQYF.